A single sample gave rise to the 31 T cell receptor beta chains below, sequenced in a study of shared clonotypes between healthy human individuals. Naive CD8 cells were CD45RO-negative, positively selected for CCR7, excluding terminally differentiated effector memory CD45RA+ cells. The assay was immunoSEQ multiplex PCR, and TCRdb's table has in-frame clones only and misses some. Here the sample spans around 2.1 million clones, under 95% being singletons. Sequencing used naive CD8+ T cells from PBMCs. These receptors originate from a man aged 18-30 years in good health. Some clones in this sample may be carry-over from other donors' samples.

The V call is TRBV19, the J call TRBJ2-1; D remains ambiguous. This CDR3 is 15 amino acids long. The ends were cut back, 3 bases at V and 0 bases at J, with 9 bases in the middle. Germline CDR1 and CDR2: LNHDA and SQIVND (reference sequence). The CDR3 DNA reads TGTGCCAGTAGTATGTCGGTAAGCTCCTACAATGAGCAGTTCTTC. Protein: CASSMSVSSYNEQFF.

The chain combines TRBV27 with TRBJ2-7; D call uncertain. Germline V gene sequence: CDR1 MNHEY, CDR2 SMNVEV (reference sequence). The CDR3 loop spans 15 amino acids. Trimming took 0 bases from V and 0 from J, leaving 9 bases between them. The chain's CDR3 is CASSLSTTHSYEQYF. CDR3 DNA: TGTGCCAGCAGTTTATCTACCACCCACTCCTACGAGCAGTACTTC.

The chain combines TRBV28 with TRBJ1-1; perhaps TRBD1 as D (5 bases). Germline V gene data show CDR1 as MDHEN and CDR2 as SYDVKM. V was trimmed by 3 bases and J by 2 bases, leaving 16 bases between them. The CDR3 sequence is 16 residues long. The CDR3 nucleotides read TGTGCCAGCAGTTTTGGGGCCCTGCAGGGCAACACTGAAGCTTTCTTT. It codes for CASSFGALQGNTEAFF.

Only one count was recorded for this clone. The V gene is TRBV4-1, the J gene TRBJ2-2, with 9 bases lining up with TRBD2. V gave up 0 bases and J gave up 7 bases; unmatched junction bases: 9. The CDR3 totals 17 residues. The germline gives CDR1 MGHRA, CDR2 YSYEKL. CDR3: CASSQDRLAGLLGELFF. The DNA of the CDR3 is TGCGCCAGCAGCCAAGATCGTCTAGCGGGACTACTCGGGGAGCTGTTTTTT.

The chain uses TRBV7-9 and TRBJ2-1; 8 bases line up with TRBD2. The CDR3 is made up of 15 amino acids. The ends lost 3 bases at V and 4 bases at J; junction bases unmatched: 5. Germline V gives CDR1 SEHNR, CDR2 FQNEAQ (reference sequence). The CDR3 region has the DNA TGTGCCAGCAGCTTTCGACTAGCGACGTACAATGAGCAGTTCTTC. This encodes CASSFRLATYNEQFF.

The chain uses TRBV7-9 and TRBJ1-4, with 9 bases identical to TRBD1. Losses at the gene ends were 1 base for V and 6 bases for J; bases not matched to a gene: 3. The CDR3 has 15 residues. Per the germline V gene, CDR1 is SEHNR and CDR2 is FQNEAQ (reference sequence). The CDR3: CASSLVGTGYEKLFF. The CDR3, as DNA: TGTGCCAGCAGCTTAGTGGGGACAGGGTATGAAAAACTGTTTTTT.

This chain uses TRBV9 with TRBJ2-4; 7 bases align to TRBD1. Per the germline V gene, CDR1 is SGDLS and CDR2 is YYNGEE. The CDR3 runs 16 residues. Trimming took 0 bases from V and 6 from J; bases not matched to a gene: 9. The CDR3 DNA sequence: TGTGCCAGCAGCGTAGCCACAACAGGGGTGGGAAACATTCAGTACTTC. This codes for CASSVATTGVGNIQYF.

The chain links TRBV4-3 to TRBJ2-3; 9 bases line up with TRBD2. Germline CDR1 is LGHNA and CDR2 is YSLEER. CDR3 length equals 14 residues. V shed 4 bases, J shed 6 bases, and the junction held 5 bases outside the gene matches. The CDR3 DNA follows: TGCGCCAGCAGCCCAAGCGGGAGGAGCGATACGCAGTATTTT. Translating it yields CASSPSGRSDTQYF.

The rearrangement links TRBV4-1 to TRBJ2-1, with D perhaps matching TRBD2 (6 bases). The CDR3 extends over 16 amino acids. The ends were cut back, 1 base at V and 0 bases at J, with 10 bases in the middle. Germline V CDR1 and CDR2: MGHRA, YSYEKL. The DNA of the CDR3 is TGCGCCAGCAGCCAAGTGGGGGACTTCTCCTACAATGAGCAGTTCTTC. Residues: CASSQVGDFSYNEQFF.

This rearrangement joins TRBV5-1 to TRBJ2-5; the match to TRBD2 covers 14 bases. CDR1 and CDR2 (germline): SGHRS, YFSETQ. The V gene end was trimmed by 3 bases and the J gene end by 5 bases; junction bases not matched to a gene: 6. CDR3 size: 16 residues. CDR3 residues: CASSWGLAGERETQYF. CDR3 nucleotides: TGCGCCAGCAGCTGGGGACTAGCGGGAGAGAGGGAGACCCAGTACTTC. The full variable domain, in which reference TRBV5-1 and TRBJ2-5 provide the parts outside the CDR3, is KAGVTQTPRYLIKTRGQQVTLSCSPISGHRSVSWYQQTPGQGLQFLFEYFSETQRNKGNFPGRFSGRQFSNSRSEMNVSTLELGDSALYLCASSWGLAGERETQYFGPGTRLLVL.

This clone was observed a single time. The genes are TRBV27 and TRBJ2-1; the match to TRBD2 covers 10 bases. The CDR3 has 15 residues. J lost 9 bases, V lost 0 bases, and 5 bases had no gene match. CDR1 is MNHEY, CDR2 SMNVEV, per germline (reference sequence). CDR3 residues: CASSLSLAGVSEQFF. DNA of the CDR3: TGTGCCAGCAGTTTATCGCTAGCGGGAGTTAGTGAGCAGTTCTTC.

Written as DNA, the CDR3 is TGTGCCAGCAGGGACAGGGGGATTACTTTGAGCAATCAGCCCCAGCATTTT. Amino acids: CASRDRGITLSNQPQHF. The gene calls are TRBV28 and TRBJ1-5; 10 bases agree with TRBD1. Germline V gives CDR1 MDHEN, CDR2 SYDVKM. J gave up 1 base and V 6 bases, and 9 bases lay outside the gene matches. The CDR3 runs to 17 residues.

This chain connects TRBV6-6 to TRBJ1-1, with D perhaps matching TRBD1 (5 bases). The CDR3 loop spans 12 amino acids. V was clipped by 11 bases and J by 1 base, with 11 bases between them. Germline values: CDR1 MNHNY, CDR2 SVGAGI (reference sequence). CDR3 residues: CAVGGTNTEAFF. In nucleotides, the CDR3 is TGTGCCGTTGGAGGGACGAACACTGAAGCTTTCTTT.

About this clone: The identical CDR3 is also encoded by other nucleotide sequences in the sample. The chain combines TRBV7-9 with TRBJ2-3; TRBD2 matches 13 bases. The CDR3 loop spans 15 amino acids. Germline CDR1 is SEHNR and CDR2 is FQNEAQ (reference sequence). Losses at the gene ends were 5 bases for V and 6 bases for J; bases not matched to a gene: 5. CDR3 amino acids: CASSVTSGRIDTQYF. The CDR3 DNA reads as TGTGCCAGCAGCGTGACTAGCGGGAGGATTGATACGCAGTATTTT.

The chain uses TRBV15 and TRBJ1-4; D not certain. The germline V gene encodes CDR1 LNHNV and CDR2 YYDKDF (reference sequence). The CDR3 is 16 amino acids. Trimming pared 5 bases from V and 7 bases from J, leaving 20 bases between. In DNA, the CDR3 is TGTGCCACCAGCGGGGTCCGAAGTGGCAGCGCTGAAAAACTGTTTTTT. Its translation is CATSGVRSGSAEKLFF.

The CDR3 DNA follows: TGTGCCAGCAGTTCCCGCGACACTGAAGCTTTCTTT. As protein: CASSSRDTEAFF. The chain uses TRBV28 and TRBJ1-1; D remains ambiguous. The CDR3 is 12 residues long. Germline V gene sequence: CDR1 MDHEN, CDR2 SYDVKM. Trimming removed 4 bases from V and 3 bases from J, with 6 bases in between.

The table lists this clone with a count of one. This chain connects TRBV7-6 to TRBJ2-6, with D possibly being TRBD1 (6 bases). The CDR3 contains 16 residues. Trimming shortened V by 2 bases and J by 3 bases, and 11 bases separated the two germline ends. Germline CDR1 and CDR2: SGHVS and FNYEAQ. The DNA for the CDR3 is TGTGCCAGCAGCTTACTACAGGGTGGTGGGGCCAACGTCCTGACTTTC. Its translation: CASSLLQGGGANVLTF.

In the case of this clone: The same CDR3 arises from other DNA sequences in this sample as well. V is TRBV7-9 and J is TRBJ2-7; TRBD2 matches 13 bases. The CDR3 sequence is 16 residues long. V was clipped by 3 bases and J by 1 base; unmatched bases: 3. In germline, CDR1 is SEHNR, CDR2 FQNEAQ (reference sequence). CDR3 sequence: CASSFRTSGSSYEQYF. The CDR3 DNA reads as TGTGCCAGCAGCTTCCGGACTAGCGGGAGTTCCTACGAGCAGTACTTC.

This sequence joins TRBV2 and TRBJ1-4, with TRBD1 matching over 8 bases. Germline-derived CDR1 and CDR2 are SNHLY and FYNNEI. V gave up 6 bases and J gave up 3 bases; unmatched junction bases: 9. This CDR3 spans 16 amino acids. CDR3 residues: CASSEPRRGPNEKLFF. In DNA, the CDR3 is TGTGCCAGCAGCGAACCCCGCAGGGGGCCTAATGAAAAACTGTTTTTT.

The CDR3 reads CASTVPGPYEQYF. In DNA, the CDR3 is TGTGCCAGCACCGTTCCGGGACCCTACGAGCAGTACTTC. The rearrangement joins TRBV7-9 to TRBJ2-7; D may be TRBD1 or TRBD2 (5 bases each). Trimming pared 7 bases from V and 2 bases from J, leaving 12 bases between. The germline V gene has CDR1 SEHNR and CDR2 FQNEAQ (reference sequence). This CDR3 has 13 residues.

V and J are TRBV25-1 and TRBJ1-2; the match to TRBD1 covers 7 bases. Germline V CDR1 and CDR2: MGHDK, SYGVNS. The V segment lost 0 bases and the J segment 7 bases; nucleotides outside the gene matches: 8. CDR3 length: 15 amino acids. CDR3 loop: CASSEYRQGDSGYTF. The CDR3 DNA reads TGTGCCAGCAGTGAATATCGACAGGGAGACAGTGGCTACACCTTC.

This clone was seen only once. CDR3 coding DNA: TGTGCCATCAGCCTGAGATCTAGCGGGGGCACAGATACGCAGTATTTT. Protein product: CAISLRSSGGTDTQYF. The chain is built from TRBV10-3 and TRBJ2-3, with 9 bases matching TRBD2. The J segment lost 1 base and the V segment lost 6 bases, leaving 8 bases of the junction unmatched. The CDR3 sequence is 16 residues long. The germline V gene has CDR1 ENHRY and CDR2 SYGVKD.

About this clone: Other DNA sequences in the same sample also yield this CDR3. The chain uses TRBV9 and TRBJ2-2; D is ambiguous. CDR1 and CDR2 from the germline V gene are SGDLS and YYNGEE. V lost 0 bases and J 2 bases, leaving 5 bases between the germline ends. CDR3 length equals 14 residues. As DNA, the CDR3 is TGTGCCAGCAGCGTAGCCGGAAACACCGGGGAGCTGTTTTTT. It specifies CASSVAGNTGELFF.

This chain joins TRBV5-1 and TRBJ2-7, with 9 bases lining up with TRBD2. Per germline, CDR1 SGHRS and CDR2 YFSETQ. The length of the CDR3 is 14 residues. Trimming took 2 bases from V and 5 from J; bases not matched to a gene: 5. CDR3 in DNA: TGCGCCAGCAGCTTTTCTTTAGCGGGAGACGAGCAGTACTTC. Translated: CASSFSLAGDEQYF.

The CDR3 here is CASTGAQSSNQPQHF. The DNA for the CDR3 is TGTGCCAGCACGGGGGCGCAGAGCTCGAATCAGCCCCAGCATTTT. The chain uses TRBV6-1 and TRBJ1-5, with D possibly being TRBD1 (6 bases). Germline V lookup: CDR1 MNHNS, CDR2 SASEGT. Deletions cut 7 bases from V and 4 bases from J, with 17 bases between. CDR3 size: 15 residues.

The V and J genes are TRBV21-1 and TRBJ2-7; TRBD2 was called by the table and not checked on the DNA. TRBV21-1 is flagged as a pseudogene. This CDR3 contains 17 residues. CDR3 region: CASSKAWGGDSSYEQYF. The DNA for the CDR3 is TGTGCCAGCAGCAAAGCTTGGGGCGGGGATAGCTCCTACGAGCAGTACTTC.

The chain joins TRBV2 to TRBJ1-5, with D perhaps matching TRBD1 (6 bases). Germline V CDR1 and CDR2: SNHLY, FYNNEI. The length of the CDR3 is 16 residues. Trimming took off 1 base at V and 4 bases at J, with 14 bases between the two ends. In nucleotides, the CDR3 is TGTGCCAGCAGTGAAGACTTTCGGACAGTGAATCAGCCCCAGCATTTT. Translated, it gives CASSEDFRTVNQPQHF.

The CDR3 here is CASSLGGPDTEAFF. DNA of the CDR3: TGTGCCAGCAGCTTAGGGGGGCCTGACACTGAAGCTTTCTTT. This chain uses TRBV7-9 with TRBJ1-1; tentative D call: TRBD1 (6 bases). The V end lost 1 base, the J end lost 3 bases, and 9 bases lay between the germline ends. The germline V gene encodes CDR1 SEHNR and CDR2 FQNEAQ (reference sequence). The CDR3 length is 14 residues. The full variable domain, rest sourced from reference TRBV7-9 and TRBJ1-1, is DTGVSQNPRHKITKRGQNVTFRCDPISEHNRLYWYRQTLGQGPEFLTYFQNEAQLEKSRLLSDRFSAERPKGSFSTLEIQRTEQGDSAMYLCASSLGGPDTEAFFGQGTRLTVV.

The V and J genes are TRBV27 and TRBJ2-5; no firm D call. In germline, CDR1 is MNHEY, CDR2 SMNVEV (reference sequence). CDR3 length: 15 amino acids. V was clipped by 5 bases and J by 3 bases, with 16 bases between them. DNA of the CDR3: TGTGCCAGCAGTCCCGACCCTGGGCCTGAAGAGACCCAGTACTTC. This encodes CASSPDPGPEETQYF.

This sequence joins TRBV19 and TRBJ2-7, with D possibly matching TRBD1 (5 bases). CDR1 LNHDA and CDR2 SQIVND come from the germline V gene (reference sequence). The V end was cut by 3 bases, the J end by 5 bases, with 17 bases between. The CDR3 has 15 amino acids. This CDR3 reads CASSISLRQSNEQYF. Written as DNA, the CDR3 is TGTGCCAGTAGTATCTCCCTACGACAGTCCAACGAGCAGTACTTC.

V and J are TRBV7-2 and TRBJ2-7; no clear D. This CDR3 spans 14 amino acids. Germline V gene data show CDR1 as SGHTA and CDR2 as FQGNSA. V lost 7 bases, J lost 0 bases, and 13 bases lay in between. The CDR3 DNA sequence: TGTGCCAGCAACCCCGGTTATAGCTCCTACGAGCAGTACTTC. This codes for CASNPGYSSYEQYF.